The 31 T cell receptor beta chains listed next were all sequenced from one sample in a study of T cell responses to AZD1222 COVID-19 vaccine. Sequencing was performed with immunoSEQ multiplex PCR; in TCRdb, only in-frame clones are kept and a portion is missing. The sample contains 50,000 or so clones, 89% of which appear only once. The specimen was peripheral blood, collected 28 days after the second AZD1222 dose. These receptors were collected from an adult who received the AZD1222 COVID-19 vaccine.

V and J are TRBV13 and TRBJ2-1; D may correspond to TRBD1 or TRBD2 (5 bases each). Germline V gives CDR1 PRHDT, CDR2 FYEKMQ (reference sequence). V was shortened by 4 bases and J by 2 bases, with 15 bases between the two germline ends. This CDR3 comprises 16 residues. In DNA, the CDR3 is TGTGCCAGCAGCTCAAGGGGCGAGGGGACCTACAATGAGCAGTTCTTC. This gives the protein CASSSRGEGTYNEQFF.

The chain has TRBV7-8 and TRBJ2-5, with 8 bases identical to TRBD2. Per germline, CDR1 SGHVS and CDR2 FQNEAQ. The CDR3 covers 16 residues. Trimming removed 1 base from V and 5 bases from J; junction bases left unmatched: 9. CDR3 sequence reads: CASSLGLRGAIETQYF. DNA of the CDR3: TGTGCCAGCAGCTTAGGTTTGCGGGGGGCCATCGAGACCCAGTACTTC. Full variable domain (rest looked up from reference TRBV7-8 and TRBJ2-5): GAGVSQSPRYKVAKRGQDVALRCDPISGHVSLFWYQQALGQGPEFLTYFQNEAQLDKSGLPSDRFFAERPEGSVSTLKIQRTQQEDSAVYLCASSLGLRGAIETQYFGPGTRLLVL.

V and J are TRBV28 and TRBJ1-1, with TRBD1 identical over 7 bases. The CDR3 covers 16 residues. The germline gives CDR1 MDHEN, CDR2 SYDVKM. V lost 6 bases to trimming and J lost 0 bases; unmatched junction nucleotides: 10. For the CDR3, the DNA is TGTGCCAGCAGCTCAGGGGGGGCGGGCATGAACACTGAAGCTTTCTTT. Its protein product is CASSSGGAGMNTEAFF.

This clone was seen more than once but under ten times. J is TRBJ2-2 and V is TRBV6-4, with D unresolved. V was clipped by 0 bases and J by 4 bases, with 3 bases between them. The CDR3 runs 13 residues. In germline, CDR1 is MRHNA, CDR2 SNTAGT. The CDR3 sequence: CASSDSGTGELFF. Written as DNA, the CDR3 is TGTGCCAGCAGTGACTCGGGCACCGGGGAGCTGTTTTTT.

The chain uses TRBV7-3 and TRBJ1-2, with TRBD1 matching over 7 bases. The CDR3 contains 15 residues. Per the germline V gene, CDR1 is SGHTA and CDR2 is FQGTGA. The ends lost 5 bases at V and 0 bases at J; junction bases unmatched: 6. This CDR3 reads CASSRTGDTNYGYTF. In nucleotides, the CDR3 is TGTGCCAGCAGCCGTACAGGGGATACTAACTATGGCTACACCTTC.

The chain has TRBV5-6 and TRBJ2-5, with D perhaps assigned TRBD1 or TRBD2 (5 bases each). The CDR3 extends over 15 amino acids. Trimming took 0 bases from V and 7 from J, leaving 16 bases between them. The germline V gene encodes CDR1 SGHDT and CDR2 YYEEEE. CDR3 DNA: TGTGCCAGCAGCTTGGGTCGGGGCAGTACAAGGACCCAGTACTTC. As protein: CASSLGRGSTRTQYF.

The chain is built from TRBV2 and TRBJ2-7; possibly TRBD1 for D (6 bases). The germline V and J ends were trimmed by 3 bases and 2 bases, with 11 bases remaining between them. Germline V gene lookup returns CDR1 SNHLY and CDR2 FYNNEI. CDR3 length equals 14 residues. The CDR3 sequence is CASSEGAPAYEQYF. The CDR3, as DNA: TGTGCCAGCAGTGAGGGGGCGCCGGCCTACGAGCAGTACTTC.

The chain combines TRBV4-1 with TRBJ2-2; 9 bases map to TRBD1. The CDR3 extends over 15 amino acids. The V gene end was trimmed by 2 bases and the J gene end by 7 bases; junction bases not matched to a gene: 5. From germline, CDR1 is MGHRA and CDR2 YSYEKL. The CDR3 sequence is CASSQLGQGGGELFF. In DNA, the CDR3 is TGCGCCAGCAGCCAACTGGGACAGGGAGGCGGGGAGCTGTTTTTT.

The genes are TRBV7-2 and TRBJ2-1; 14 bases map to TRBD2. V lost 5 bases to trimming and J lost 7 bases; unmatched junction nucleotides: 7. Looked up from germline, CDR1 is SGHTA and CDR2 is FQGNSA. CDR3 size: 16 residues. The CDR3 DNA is TGTGCCAGCAGCAACACGGGACTAGCGGGAGTTAATGAGCAGTTCTTC. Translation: CASSNTGLAGVNEQFF. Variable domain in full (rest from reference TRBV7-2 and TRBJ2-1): GAGVSQSPSNKVTEKGKDVELRCDPISGHTALYWYRQSLGQGLEFLIYFQGNSAPDKSGLPSDRFSAERTGGSVSTLTIQRTQQEDSAVYLCASSNTGLAGVNEQFFGPGTRLTVL.

CDR3 sequence reads: CASSSGLAGDQETQYF. The CDR3 region has the DNA TGTGCCAGCAGTTCCGGACTAGCGGGCGACCAAGAGACCCAGTACTTC. V gene TRBV6-5 combines with J gene TRBJ2-5, with 11 bases matching TRBD2. CDR1 MNHEY and CDR2 SVGAGI come from the germline V gene. The CDR3 sequence is 16 residues long. V trimming: 4 bases; J trimming: 0 bases; junction bases outside the gene matches: 4.

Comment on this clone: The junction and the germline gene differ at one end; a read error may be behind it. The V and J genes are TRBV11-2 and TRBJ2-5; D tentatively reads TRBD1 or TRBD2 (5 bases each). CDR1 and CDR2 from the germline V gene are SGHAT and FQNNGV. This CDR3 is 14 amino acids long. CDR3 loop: CASSLLRQGVGEDF. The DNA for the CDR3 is TGTGCCAGCAGCTTACTCCGGCAGGGTGTGGGAGAGGACTTC.

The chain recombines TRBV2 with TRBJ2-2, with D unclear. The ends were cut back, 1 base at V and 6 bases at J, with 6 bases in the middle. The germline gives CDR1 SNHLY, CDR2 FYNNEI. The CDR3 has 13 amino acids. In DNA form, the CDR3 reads TGTGCCAGCAGTGAAGGGAATCCCGGGGAGCTGTTTTTT. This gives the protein CASSEGNPGELFF.

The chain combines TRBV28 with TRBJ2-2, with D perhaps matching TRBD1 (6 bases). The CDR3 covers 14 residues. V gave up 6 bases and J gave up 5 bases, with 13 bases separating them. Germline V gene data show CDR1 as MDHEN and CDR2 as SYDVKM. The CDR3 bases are TGTGCCAGCAGGGTGGGACATGTGACCGGGGAGCTGTTTTTT. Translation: CASRVGHVTGELFF.

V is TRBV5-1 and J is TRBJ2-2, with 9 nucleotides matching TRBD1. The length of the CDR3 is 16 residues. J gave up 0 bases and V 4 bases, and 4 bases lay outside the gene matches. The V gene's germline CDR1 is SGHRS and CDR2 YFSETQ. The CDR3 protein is CASSTGDRANTGELFF. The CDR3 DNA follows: TGCGCCAGCAGCACCGGGGACAGGGCGAACACCGGGGAGCTGTTTTTT.

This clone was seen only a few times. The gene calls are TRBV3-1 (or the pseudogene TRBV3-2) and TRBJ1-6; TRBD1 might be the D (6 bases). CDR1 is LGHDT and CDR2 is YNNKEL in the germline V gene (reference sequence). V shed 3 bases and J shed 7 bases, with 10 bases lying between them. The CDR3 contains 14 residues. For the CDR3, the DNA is TGTGCCAGCAGCCAGGGGGCGGGAAATTCACCCCTCCACTTT. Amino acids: CASSQGAGNSPLHF.

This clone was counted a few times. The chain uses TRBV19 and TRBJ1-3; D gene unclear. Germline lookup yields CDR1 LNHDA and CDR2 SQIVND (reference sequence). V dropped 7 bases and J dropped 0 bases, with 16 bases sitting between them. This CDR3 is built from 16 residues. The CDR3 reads CASTSGGLLSGNTIYF. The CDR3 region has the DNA TGTGCCAGTACCTCAGGCGGACTCCTCTCTGGAAACACCATATATTTT.

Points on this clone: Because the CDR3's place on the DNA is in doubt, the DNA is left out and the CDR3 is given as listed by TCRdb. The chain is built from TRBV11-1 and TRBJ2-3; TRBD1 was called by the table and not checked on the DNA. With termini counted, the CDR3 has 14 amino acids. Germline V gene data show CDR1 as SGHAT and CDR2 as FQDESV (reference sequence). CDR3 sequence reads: CASSSFQVSDTQYF.

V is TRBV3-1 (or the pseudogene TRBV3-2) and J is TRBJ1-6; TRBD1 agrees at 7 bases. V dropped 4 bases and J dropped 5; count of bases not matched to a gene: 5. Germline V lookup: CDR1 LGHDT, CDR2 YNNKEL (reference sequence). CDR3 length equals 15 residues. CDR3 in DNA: TGTGCCAGCAGCCTCGGGACAGAAAATAATTCACCCCTCCACTTT. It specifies CASSLGTENNSPLHF.

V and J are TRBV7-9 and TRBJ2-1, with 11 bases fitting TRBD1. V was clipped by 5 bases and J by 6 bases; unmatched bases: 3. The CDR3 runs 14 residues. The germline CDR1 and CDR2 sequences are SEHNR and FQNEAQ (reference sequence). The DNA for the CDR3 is TGTGCCAGCAGCCCCGGGACAGGGGGCAATGAGCAGTTCTTC. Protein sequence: CASSPGTGGNEQFF.

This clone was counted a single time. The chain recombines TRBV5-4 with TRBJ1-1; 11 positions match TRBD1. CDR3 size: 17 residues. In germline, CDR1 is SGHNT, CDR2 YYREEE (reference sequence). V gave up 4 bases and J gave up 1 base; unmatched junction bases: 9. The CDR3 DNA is TGTGCCAGCAGCAGGAGGACAGGGGGCATGGGGAACACTGAAGCTTTCTTT. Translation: CASSRRTGGMGNTEAFF.

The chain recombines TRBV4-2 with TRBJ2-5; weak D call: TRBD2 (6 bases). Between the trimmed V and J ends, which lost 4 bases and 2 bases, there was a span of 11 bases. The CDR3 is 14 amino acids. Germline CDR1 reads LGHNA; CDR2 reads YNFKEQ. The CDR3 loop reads CASSPSVLQETQYF. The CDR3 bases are TGTGCCAGCAGCCCTAGCGTCTTACAAGAGACCCAGTACTTC.

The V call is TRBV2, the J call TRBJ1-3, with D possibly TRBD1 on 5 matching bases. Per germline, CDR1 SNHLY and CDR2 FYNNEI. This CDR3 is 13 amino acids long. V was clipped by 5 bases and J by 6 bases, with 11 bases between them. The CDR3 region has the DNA TGTGCCAGCAGTAGGGACTCCGTAAACACCATATATTTT. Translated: CASSRDSVNTIYF.

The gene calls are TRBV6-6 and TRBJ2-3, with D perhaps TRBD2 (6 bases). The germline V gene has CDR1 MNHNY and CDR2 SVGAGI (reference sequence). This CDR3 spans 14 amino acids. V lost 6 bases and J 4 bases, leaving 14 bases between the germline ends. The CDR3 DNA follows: TGTGCCAGCAGGTCCTCGGGAGCGGCAGATACGCAGTATTTT. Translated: CASRSSGAADTQYF.

As DNA, the CDR3 is TGTGCCACCAGTGTAACAGCAGATACGCAGTATTTT. Encoded protein: CATSVTADTQYF. The chain is built from TRBV24-1 and TRBJ2-3, with D uncertain. Deletions cut 5 bases from V and 4 bases from J, with 6 bases between. The germline V gene encodes CDR1 KGHDR and CDR2 SFDVKD. CDR3 length: 12 amino acids.

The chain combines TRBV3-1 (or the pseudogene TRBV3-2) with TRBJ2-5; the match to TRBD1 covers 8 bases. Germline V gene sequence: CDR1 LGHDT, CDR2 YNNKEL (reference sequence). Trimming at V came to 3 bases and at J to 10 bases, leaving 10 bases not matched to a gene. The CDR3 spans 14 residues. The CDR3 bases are TGTGCCAGCAGCCAGGGACAGGCCTCAGTGGACCAGTACTTC. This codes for CASSQGQASVDQYF.

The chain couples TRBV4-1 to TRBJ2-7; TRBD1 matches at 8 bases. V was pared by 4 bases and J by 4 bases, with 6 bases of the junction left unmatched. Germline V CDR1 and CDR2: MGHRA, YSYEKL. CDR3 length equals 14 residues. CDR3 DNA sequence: TGCGCCAGCAGCCCCGGACAGGGAATATACGAGCAGTACTTC. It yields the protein CASSPGQGIYEQYF.

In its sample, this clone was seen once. The CDR3 protein is CASSRRLAEIRATQYF. The CDR3 bases are TGTGCCAGCAGCCGCCGACTAGCGGAAATAAGAGCCACCCAGTACTTC. The gene calls are TRBV7-8 and TRBJ2-5, with 9 bases lining up with TRBD2. Germline-derived CDR1 and CDR2 are SGHVS and FQNEAQ. After removal of 5 bases from V and 8 bases from J, the junction contained 15 bases not matched to a gene. The CDR3 totals 16 residues.

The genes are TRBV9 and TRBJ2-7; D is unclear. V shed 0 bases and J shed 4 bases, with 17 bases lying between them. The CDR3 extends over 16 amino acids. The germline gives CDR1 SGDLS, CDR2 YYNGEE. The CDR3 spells CASSVGLSSLGYEQYF. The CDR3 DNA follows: TGTGCCAGCAGCGTAGGCCTCTCCTCATTAGGGTACGAGCAGTACTTC.

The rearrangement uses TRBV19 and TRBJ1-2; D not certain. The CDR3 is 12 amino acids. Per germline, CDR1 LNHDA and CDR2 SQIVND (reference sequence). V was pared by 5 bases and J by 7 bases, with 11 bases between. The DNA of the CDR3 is TGTGCCAGTAGTCAGGCCCGGTTTGGCTACACCTTC. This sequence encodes CASSQARFGYTF.

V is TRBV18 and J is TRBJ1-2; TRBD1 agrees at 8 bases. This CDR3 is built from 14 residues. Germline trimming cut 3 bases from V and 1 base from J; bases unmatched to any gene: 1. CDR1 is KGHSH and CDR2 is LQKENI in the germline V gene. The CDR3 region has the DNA TGTGCCAGCTCACCGGGACAGGTTAACTATGGCTACACCTTC. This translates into CASSPGQVNYGYTF.

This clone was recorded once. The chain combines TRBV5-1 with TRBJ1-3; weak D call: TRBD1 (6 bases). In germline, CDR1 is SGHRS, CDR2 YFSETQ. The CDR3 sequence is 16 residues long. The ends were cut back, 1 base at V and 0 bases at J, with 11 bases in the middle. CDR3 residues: CASSLWTASSGNTIYF. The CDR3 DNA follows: TGCGCCAGCAGCTTGTGGACAGCGAGCTCTGGAAACACCATATATTTT.